This T cell receptor (beta chain) came from a study of CD8+CD57+ T cells in acquired aplastic anemia (dated by TCRdb to between 2017 and 2018). For context, the study as a whole: Extracted DNA from sorted CD4+ and CD8+ cells averaged about 3.4 ug, ranging from roughly 0.17 to 27.4 ug. CD8+CD57+ expansion was defined as a frequency above the mean frequency observed in healthy subjects. Study-wide conclusions, independent of this receptor: CD8+ Simpson's diversity did not differ significantly between patients and healthy controls (P=0.060). Around 27 CD8+ CDR3 sequences were shared between patients and controls but appeared highly expressed in patients and within their immunodominant clones.

Flow cytometry had shown CD8+CD57+ cell expansion in the patients selected for sequencing. All patients had severe acquired aplastic anemia diagnosed by International Study of Aplastic Anemia and Agranulocytosis and Camitta criteria. No patient had received any therapy when blood was sampled. TCR repertoires of sorted CD4+ and CD8+ blood T cells from severe aplastic anemia patients and healthy subjects were deep-sequenced in the study. In the USA, patient enrollment took place under clinicaltrials.gov protocols 00001620, 01623167, 00001397, 00071045, 00081523 and 00961064. Ficoll-Paque density gradient centrifugation was used to isolate peripheral blood mononuclear cells. CD4+ and CD8+ T cells were sorted by FACS or magnetic beads before DNA extraction. Genomic DNA served as template for TCR beta VDJ combination and CDR3 sequence profiling. An Illumina HiSeq 2000 was used for TCR repertoire sequencing. Under the source paper's analysis protocol: TRBV/TRBJ rearrangement plots, CDR3 size and DJ length profiles, and Simpson's diversity index were used to evaluate the repertoires. The most abundant DNA sequence in the deep sequencing data was defined as the immunodominant clone. CDR3 amino acid sequences were screened for sharing across subjects and were compared with published repertoires and the VDJdb database. TCRdb reran the public reads through fastp at Q25 and MiXCR, keeping productive beta chains. Each entry is one CDR3 protein sequence, shown with its most common DNA and genes. The V and J calls were determined by TCRdb, not by the authors. For this sample there are roughly 200,000 distinct CDR3 sequences; over 55% appear just once. The leading ten clones occupy around 50% of the sample.

The CDR3 sequence holds 15 residues, the cysteine and phenylalanine included. The CDR3 DNA has 45 bases and is translated from base 1. CDR1 SGHVS and CDR2 FNYEAQ are derived from the germline V gene. V gives up 5 bases and J gives up 2 bases, and the segment between their germline ends measures 16 bases. Turning to this clonotype: Its antigen has not been determined. Base qualities are not provided; no much larger clone lies one nucleotide away.

The chain was built from TRBV7-6 and TRBJ2-7; the D gene is perhaps TRBD1, from 5 matching bases. Sequencing used sorted CD4+, CD8+, or CD8+CD57+ T cells (not recorded which) from PBMCs. The TCR comes from a human donor with aplastic anemia. The encoded CDR3 is CASSVEARATYEQYF. In nucleotides, the sequence is TGTGCCAGCAGCGTTGAAGCCAGGGCAACCTACGAGCAGTACTTC.